This T cell receptor beta chain was sequenced in a study of regulatory T cells in long-lasting Graves disease. This clonotype has at least ten counts. What it recognizes is unknown. As to time point: persistent/refractory GD, antithyroid drugs over 5 years with positive TRAb. Extracted RNA from PBMCs served as the source of the TCR library. The CDR3 is 17 residues long. Between the trimmed V and J ends, which lost 0 bases and 9 bases, there was a span of 18 bases. The germline gives CDR1 MNHEY, CDR2 SVGAGI. Study results and limitations: New patients shared fewer public clonotypes (approximately 970) than persistent patients did (approximately 2,700). Persistent Graves' patients showed less TCR diversity than newly diagnosed patients showed.

With iRepertoire HTBI primers and Arm-PCR of CDR3 regions, TCR beta libraries were built. In TCRdb, the multiplex PCR reads were re-called with MiXCR into one record per CDR3 protein. Among about 460,000 distinct CDR3 sequences listed, approximately 22% were seen once. The material sequenced was peripheral blood mononuclear cells (PBMCs), taken when the disease was refractory, from a patient treated with antithyroid drugs. The genes are TRBV6-5 and TRBJ1-6; tentatively, D is TRBD1 (6 bases). The TCR was taken from a female donor with Graves disease. CDR3 sequence reads: CASSYSKGGASGSPLHF. CDR3 in DNA: TGTGCCAGCAGTTACTCAAAGGGGGGGGCGTCTGGTTCACCCCTCCACTTT.